Presented here are 4 T cell receptor beta chains from one specimen sequenced in a study of T cells in Graves' hyperthyroidism and ophthalmopathy. RNA transcripts provided the source from which TCR beta CDR3 regions were amplified. The HTBI primer set served for first-round RT-PCR of the TCR CDR3. A single record per CDR3 protein comes from TCRdb applying MiXCR to the multiplex PCR reads. In the table there are 370,000 or so distinct CDR3 sequences, around 25% of which are singletons. Material: blood. Source of these receptors: a man aged 50 or older with Graves' hyperthyroidism.

J is TRBJ2-7 and V is TRBV7-9; TRBD2 matches 13 bases. Looked up from germline, CDR1 is SEHNR and CDR2 is FQNEAQ (reference sequence). V gave up 5 bases and J gave up 4 bases; unmatched junction bases: 8. The CDR3 consists of 16 residues. In DNA, the CDR3 is TGTGCCAGCAGCCTGGAACTAGCGGGGGGGCCGTACGAGCAGTACTTC. Amino acids: CASSLELAGGPYEQYF.

There are a few counts of this clonotype. The chain recombines TRBV20-1 with TRBJ1-5; D remains unclear. The germline V and J ends were trimmed by 2 bases and 2 bases, with 4 bases remaining between them. This CDR3 is built from 12 residues. Germline values: CDR1 DFQATT, CDR2 SNEGSKA (reference sequence). In nucleotides, the CDR3 is TGCAGTGCTAGATTAGGCAATCAGCCCCAGCATTTT. Translating gives CSARLGNQPQHF.

This sequence joins TRBV9 and TRBJ2-3; D not certain. CDR1 SGDLS and CDR2 YYNGEE come from the germline V gene. Trimming left V 2 bases short and J 5 bases short, with 15 bases between. This CDR3 contains 15 residues. CDR3 nucleotide sequence: TGTGCCAGCAGCGTCGGACGGTCCATGGGAGATACGCAGTATTTT. It codes for CASSVGRSMGDTQYF. The complete variable domain, with remaining parts taken from reference TRBV9 and TRBJ2-3, reads DSGVTQTPKHLITATGQRVTLRCSPRSGDLSVYWYQQSLDQGLQFLIQYYNGEERAKGNILERFSAQQFPDLHSELNLSSLELGDSALYFCASSVGRSMGDTQYFGPGTRLTVL.

V is TRBV6-1 and J is TRBJ1-2; no clear D gene. CDR3 length: 13 amino acids. CDR1 and CDR2 (germline): MNHNS, SASEGT. Trimming stripped 2 bases from V and 4 bases from J, with 8 bases between. DNA of the CDR3: TGTGCCAGCAGTGAAATCGGTCCCTATGGCTACACCTTC. Amino acid sequence: CASSEIGPYGYTF.